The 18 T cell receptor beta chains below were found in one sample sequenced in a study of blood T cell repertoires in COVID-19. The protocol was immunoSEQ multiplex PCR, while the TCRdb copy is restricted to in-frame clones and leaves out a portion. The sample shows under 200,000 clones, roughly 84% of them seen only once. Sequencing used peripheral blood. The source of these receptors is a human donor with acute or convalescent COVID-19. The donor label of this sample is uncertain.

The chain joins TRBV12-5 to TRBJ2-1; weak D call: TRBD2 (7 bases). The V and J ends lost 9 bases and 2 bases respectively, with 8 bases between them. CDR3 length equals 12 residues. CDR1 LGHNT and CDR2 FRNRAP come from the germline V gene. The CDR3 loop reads CASGGPYNEQFF. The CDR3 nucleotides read TGTGCTAGCGGGGGGCCCTACAATGAGCAGTTCTTC. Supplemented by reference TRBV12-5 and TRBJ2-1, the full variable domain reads DARVTQTPRHKVTEMGQEVTMRCQPILGHNTVFWYRQTMMQGLELLAYFRNRAPLDDSGMPKDRFSAEMPDATLATLKIQPSEPRDSAVYFCASGGPYNEQFFGPGTRLTVL.

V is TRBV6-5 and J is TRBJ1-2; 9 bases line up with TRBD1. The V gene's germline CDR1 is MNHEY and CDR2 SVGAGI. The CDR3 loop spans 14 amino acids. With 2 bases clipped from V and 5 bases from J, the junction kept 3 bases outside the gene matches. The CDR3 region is CASSYGGQGYGYTF. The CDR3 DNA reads TGTGCCAGCAGTTACGGTGGACAGGGGTATGGCTACACCTTC.

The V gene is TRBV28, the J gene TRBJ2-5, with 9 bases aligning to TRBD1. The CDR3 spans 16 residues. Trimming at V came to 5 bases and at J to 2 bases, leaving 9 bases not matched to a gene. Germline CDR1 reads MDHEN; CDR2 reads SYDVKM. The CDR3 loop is CASSPRQGVGQETQYF. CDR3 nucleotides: TGTGCCAGCAGTCCCCGACAGGGGGTAGGGCAAGAGACCCAGTACTTC.

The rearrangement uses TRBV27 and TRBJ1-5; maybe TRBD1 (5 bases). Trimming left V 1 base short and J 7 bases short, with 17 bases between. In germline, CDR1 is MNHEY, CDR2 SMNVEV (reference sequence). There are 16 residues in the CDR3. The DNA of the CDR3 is TGTGCCAGCAGTTTATACCCAGGGCAGCTGGAACAGCCCCAGCATTTT. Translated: CASSLYPGQLEQPQHF.

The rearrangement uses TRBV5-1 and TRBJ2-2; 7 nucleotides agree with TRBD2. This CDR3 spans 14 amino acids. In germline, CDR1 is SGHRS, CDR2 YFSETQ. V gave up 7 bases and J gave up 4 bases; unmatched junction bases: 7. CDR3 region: CASAGDAGTGELFF. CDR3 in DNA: TGCGCCAGCGCGGGGGATGCAGGCACCGGGGAGCTGTTTTTT.

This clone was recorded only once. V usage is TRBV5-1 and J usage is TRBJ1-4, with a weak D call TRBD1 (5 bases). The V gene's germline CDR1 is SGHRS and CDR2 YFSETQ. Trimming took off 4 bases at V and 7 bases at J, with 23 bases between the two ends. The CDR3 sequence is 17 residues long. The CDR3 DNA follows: TGCGCCAGCAGCAAGGAGGTCGGGGATTCGGGGGGTGAAAAACTGTTTTTT. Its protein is CASSKEVGDSGGEKLFF.

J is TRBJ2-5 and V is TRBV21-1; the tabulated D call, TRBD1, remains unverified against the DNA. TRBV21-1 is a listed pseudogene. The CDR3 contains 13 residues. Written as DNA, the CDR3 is TGTGCCAGCAGCTTAGCCAGGGAACAGACCCAGTACTTC. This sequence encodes CASSLAREQTQYF.

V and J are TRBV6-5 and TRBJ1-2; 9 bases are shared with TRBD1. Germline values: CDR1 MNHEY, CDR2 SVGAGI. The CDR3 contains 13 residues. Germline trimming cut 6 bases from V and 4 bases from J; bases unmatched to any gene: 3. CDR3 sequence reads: CASSQDRGYGYTF. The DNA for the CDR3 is TGTGCCAGCAGCCAGGACAGGGGCTATGGCTACACCTTC.

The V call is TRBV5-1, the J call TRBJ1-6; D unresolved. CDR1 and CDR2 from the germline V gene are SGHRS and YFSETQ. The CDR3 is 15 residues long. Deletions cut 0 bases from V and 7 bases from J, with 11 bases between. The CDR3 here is CASSLGAGRNSPLHF. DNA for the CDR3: TGCGCCAGCAGCTTGGGCGCAGGCAGGAATTCACCCCTCCACTTT.

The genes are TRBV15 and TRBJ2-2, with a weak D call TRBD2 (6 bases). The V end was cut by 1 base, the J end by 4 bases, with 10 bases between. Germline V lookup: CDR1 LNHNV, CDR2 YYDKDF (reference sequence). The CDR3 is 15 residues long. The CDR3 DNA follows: TGTGCCACCAGCAGAGGGCAGGAGGGCACCGGGGAGCTGTTTTTT. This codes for CATSRGQEGTGELFF. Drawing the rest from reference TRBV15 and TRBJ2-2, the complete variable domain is DAMVIQNPRYQVTQFGKPVTLSCSQTLNHNVMYWYQQKSSQAPKLLFHYYDKDFNNEADTPDNFQSRRPNTSFCFLDIRSPGLGDTAMYLCATSRGQEGTGELFFGEGSRLTVL.

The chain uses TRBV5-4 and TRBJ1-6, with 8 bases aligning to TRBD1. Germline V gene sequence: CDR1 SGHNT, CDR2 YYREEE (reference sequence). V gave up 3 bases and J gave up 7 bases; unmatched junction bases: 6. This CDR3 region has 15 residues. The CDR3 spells CASSSMRQGNSPLHF. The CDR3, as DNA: TGTGCCAGCAGCTCGATGAGACAGGGGAATTCACCCCTCCACTTT. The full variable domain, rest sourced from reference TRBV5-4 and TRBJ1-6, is ETGVTQSPTHLIKTRGQQVTLRCSSQSGHNTVSWYQQALGQGPQFIFQYYREEENGRGNFPPRFSGLQFPNYSSELNVNALELDDSALYLCASSSMRQGNSPLHFGNGTRLTVT.

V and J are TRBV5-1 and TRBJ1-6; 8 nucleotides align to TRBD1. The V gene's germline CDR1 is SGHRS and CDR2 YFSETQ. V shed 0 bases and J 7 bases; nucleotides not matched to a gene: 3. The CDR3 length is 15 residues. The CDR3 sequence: CASSLARDRNSPLHF. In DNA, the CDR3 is TGCGCCAGCAGCTTGGCCCGGGACAGGAATTCACCCCTCCACTTT. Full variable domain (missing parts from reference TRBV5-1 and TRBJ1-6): KAGVTQTPRYLIKTRGQQVTLSCSPISGHRSVSWYQQTPGQGLQFLFEYFSETQRNKGNFPGRFSGRQFSNSRSEMNVSTLELGDSALYLCASSLARDRNSPLHFGNGTRLTVT.

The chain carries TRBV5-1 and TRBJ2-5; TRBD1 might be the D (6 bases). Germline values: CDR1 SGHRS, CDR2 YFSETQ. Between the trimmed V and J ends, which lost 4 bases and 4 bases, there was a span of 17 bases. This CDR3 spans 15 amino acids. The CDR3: CASSVPQGSGETQYF. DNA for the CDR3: TGCGCCAGCAGCGTACCACAGGGTAGTGGAGAGACCCAGTACTTC. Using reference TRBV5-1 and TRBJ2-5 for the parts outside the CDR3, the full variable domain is KAGVTQTPRYLIKTRGQQVTLSCSPISGHRSVSWYQQTPGQGLQFLFEYFSETQRNKGNFPGRFSGRQFSNSRSEMNVSTLELGDSALYLCASSVPQGSGETQYFGPGTRLLVL.

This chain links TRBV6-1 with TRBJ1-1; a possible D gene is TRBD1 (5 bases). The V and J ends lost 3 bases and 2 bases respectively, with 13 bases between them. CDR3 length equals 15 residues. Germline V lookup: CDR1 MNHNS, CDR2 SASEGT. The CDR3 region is CASSEKRTSNTEAFF. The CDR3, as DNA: TGTGCCAGCAGTGAGAAAAGGACATCAAACACTGAAGCTTTCTTT.

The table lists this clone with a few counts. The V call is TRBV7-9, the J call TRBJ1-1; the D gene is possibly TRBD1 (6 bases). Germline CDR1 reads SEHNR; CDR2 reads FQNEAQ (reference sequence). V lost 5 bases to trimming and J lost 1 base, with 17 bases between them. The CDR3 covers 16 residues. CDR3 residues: CASSQDTGKGNTEAFF. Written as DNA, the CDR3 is TGTGCCAGCAGCCAGGATACAGGGAAGGGGAACACTGAAGCTTTCTTT.

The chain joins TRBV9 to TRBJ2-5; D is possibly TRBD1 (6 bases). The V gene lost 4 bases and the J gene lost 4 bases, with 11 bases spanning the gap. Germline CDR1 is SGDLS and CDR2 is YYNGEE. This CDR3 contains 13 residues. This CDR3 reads CASSLRGGETQYF. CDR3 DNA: TGTGCCAGCAGCCTTAGAGGGGGAGAGACCCAGTACTTC.

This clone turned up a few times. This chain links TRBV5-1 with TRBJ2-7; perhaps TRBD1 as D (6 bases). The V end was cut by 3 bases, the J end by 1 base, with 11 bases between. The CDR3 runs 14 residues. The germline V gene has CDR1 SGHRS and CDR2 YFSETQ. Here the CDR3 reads CASSSGASSYEQYF. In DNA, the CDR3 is TGCGCCAGCAGCTCAGGGGCCTCTTCCTACGAGCAGTACTTC.

This CDR3 reads CASSTQLAPGELFF. For the CDR3, the DNA is TGTGCCAGCAGCACCCAACTAGCTCCCGGGGAGCTGTTTTTT. V is TRBV7-3 and J is TRBJ2-2; D may be TRBD2 (6 bases). Trimming removed 5 bases at V and 6 bases at J, with 13 bases between. Germline V gene lookup returns CDR1 SGHTA and CDR2 FQGTGA. CDR3 length equals 14 residues.